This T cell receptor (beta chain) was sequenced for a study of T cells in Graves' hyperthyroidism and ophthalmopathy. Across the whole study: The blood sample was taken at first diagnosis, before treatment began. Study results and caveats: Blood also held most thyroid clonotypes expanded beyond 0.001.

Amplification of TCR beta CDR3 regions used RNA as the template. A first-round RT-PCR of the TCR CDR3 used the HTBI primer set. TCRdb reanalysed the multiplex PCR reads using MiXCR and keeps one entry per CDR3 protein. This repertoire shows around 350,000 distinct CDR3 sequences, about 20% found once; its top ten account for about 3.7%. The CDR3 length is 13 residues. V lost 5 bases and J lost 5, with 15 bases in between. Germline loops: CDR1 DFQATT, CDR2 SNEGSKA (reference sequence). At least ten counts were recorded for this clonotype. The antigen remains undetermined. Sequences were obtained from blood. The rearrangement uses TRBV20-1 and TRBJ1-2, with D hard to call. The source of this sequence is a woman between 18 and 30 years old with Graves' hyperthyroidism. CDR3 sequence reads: CSADETPEYGYTF. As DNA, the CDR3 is TGCAGTGCTGACGAGACGCCCGAGTATGGCTACACCTTC.